A selection of T cell receptor beta chains follows, all from one sample in a study of memory CD4+ T cells and cytomegalovirus serostatus. Assay: immunoSEQ multiplex PCR; the TCRdb copy retains only in-frame clones and omits some. The data contain approximately 41,000 clones, 76% of them singletons. Sequenced sample: memory CD4+ T cells from blood. These receptors originate from an adult in good health and CMV-seronegative. Each CDR3 is given with its conserved first and last residue. A D gene is named only where the DNA matches it firmly. Clone sizes are given selectively: once, few, many, or a class where the clone is expanded.

DNA	CDR3	V	J	size	length	D
TGTGCCAGCAGTAGTGGCCGTACTTCCTACGAGCAGTACTTC	CASSSGRTSYEQYF	TRBV5-4	TRBJ2-7	.	14	.
TGTGCCAGCAGTTCATCGGGCTGGGCTACTGAAGCTTTCTTT	CASSSSGWATEAFF	TRBV28	TRBJ1-1	medium-sized	14	.
TGTGCCAGCAGTTCGCGACAGGGGGCAGTCTACACCTTC	CASSSRQGAVYTF	TRBV27	TRBJ1-2	.	13	TRBD1
TGCGCCAGCAGCCTAACTGGGACCACCCTCAATGAGCAGTTCTTC	CASSLTGTTLNEQFF	TRBV5-1	TRBJ2-1	.	15	.
TGTGCCAGCAGTGCAGGGGGCTACGAGCAGTACTTC	CASSAGGYEQYF	TRBV6-5	TRBJ2-7	.	12	TRBD1
TGTGCCAGCAGCACAGGGACAGGCTCTGGAAACACCATATATTTT	CASSTGTGSGNTIYF	TRBV11-2	TRBJ1-3	.	15	TRBD1
TGCGCCAGCAGCCAAGATACTAGCAGAAGCGAGCAGTACTTC	CASSQDTSRSEQYF	TRBV4-3	TRBJ2-7	once	14	.
TGTGCCAGCAGTTTAAGGTCGGGAGCTTTCTTT	CASSLRSGAFF	TRBV28	TRBJ1-1	medium-sized	11	.
TGTGCCAGCAGCTTAGTTTTGACAGGGAGCACAGATACGCAGTATTTT	CASSLVLTGSTDTQYF	TRBV7-9	TRBJ2-3	.	16	TRBD1
TGTGCCAGCAGCTCGCTTCAGGGGGCAGATACGCAGTATTTT	CASSSLQGADTQYF	TRBV7-9	TRBJ2-3	.	14	TRBD1
TGCGCCAGCAGCCGGACAGGGGGAGGCAATCAGCCCCAGCATTTT	CASSRTGGGNQPQHF	TRBV5-1	TRBJ1-5	.	15	TRBD1
TGTGCCAGCAGCTTGGATCCTCAAGAGACCCAGTACTTC	CASSLDPQETQYF	TRBV11-3	TRBJ2-5	.	13	.
TGTGCCAGCAGCTTAGACAGGGACGGCAACGAGCAGTACTTC	CASSLDRDGNEQYF	TRBV7-2	TRBJ2-7	.	14	.
TGTGCCAGCAGTTTGGGTCGCGTCAGGCTAGCGGGGCTTAACACCGGGGAGCTGTTTTTT	CASSLGRVRLAGLNTGELFF	TRBV28	TRBJ2-2	few	20	TRBD2
TGTGCCAGCAGCTTAGCGGCGGGACTAGCAACCGGGGAGCTGTTTTTT	CASSLAAGLATGELFF	TRBV7-2	TRBJ2-2	.	16	TRBD2
TGTGCCAGCAGCCGTGGGAGAAATCCCAGGGAGCCCCAGCATTTT	CASSRGRNPREPQHF	TRBV11-2	TRBJ1-5	once	15	.
TGCGCCAGCAGCCCTGACAGGGGGGAGCTCGATGAGCAGTTCTTC	CASSPDRGELDEQFF	TRBV5-1	TRBJ2-1	.	15	TRBD1
TGTGCCTGGTCGGGACCTCCGGTGAGGGGCTACACCTTC	CAWSGPPVRGYTF	TRBV30	TRBJ1-2	once	13	.
TGTGCCAGTAGCTTGAATCCCAAGGCATCCTACAATGAGCAGTTCTTC	CASSLNPKASYNEQFF	TRBV19	TRBJ2-1	.	16	.
TGTGCCAGTAAGGCGACAGGGACGTTAGGCGAGCAGTACTTC	CASKATGTLGEQYF	TRBV27	TRBJ2-7	.	14	TRBD1
TGTGCCAGCAGCCTGGGAGGGGACAGGGAAGGGTTCTTC	CASSLGGDREGFF	TRBV7-9	TRBJ2-1	.	13	TRBD1
TGTGCCAGCAGCCGGAGGTCGGGGTTCAGATTAAATGAGCAGTTCTTC	CASSRRSGFRLNEQFF	TRBV7-8	TRBJ2-1	.	16	.
TGTGCCACCAGCAGAGGCGGCGGGCCAGGGACGGTCTACGAGCAGTACTTC	CATSRGGGPGTVYEQYF	TRBV15	TRBJ2-7	.	17	.
TGTGCCAGCAGGGTCAGAGACGGCCCGTATGGCTACACCTTC	CASRVRDGPYGYTF	TRBV2	TRBJ1-2	few	14	.
TGTGCCAGCAGCCCAGGGCCGGGCTCTGGAAACACCATATATTTT	CASSPGPGSGNTIYF	TRBV5-4	TRBJ1-3	.	15	.
TGTGCCAGCAGTTTTCGGACAGGGTCTGCTGAAGCTTTCTTT	CASSFRTGSAEAFF	TRBV28	TRBJ1-1	.	14	TRBD1
TGTGCCAGCAGCTCCTTACAGGGAATTCAAGCTTTCTTT	CASSSLQGIQAFF	TRBV5-8	TRBJ1-1	.	13	.
TGTGCCAGCAGCCGAGGTAGTACCCGTAACTATGGCTACACCTTC	CASSRGSTRNYGYTF	TRBV5-5	TRBJ1-2	few	15	.
TGTGCCAGCAGCTTGACTAGCTCTGGAAACACCATATATTTT	CASSLTSSGNTIYF	TRBV7-2	TRBJ1-3	.	14	.
TGTGCCAGCAGCTTCCAGTCGGACACTGAAGCTTTCTTT	CASSFQSDTEAFF	TRBV7-3	TRBJ1-1	.	13	.
TGTGCCAGCTCACCTCCCCTGGGTATTGGTGAAGCTTTCTTT	CASSPPLGIGEAFF	TRBV18	TRBJ1-1	once	14	.
TGTGCCAGCAGTGGGGGGACTAGCGGGACGATCAAAAACATTCAGTACTTC	CASSGGTSGTIKNIQYF	TRBV2	TRBJ2-4	.	17	TRBD2
TGCGCCAGCAGCCCCCGGGACAGGAGCCAAGAGACCCAGTACTTC	CASSPRDRSQETQYF	TRBV5-1	TRBJ2-5	.	15	TRBD1
TGCGCCAGCAGCTTGGCTACTGGGTCCACTGAAGCTTTCTTT	CASSLATGSTEAFF	TRBV5-1	TRBJ1-1	.	14	.
TGTGCCAGCAGCCCTTTACGTCGGGATGAGCAGTTCTTC	CASSPLRRDEQFF	TRBV27	TRBJ2-1	.	13	.
TGCGCCAGCAGCTCGGACTTTTTGGATACCGGGGAGCTGTTTTTT	CASSSDFLDTGELFF	TRBV5-1	TRBJ2-2	.	15	.
TGTGCCTGGAGTGTAATGGGTGACTATGGCTACACCTTC	CAWSVMGDYGYTF	TRBV30	TRBJ1-2	.	13	.
TGCGCCAGCAGCTTGAACCCCCAAGGGACAGGGGGTAACGAGCAGTACTTC	CASSLNPQGTGGNEQYF	TRBV5-1	TRBJ2-7	.	17	TRBD1
TGTGCCAGCAGTCGACAGGGGACCATTCAGTACTTC	CASSRQGTIQYF	TRBV6-5	TRBJ2-4	.	12	TRBD1
TGCGCCAGCAGCTTGGCATTCGACAGAAGAAACACCGGGGAGCTGTTTTTT	CASSLAFDRRNTGELFF	TRBV5-1	TRBJ2-2	.	17	.
TGTGCCAGCATAGAGGGGTCAGTCCCTGGAAACACCATATATTTT	CASIEGSVPGNTIYF	TRBV6-1	TRBJ1-3	.	15	.
TGTGCCAGCAGATTGGGACAAGTTAACACTGAAGCTTTCTTT	CASRLGQVNTEAFF	TRBV28	TRBJ1-1	.	14	.
TGCAGCGGACACTACCCCTCGACTTGGACTAGCGGGGTTAACACCGGGGAGCTGTTTTTT	CSGHYPSTWTSGVNTGELFF	TRBV29-1	TRBJ2-2	.	20	TRBD2
TGTGCCAGCTCACCAATTTCCCACAGCGGGAGGAACGGCGGGGAGCTGTTTTTT	CASSPISHSGRNGGELFF	TRBV18	TRBJ2-2	.	18	TRBD2
TGTGCCAGCAGTTTACAGGGGCAGGGAGGTATTTGGGCCAACGTCCTGACTTTC	CASSLQGQGGIWANVLTF	TRBV28	TRBJ2-6	.	18	.
TGCGCCAGCAGCGCTCAGGGAGCCACCGGGGAGCTGTTTTTT	CASSAQGATGELFF	TRBV5-1	TRBJ2-2	.	14	.
TGTGCCAGCAGGACAGTATCTGAAGCTTTCTTT	CASRTVSEAFF	TRBV6-6	TRBJ1-1	.	11	.
TGTGCCAGCAGTACGGGAGGGCCTTTGACAAATGAGCAGTTCTTC	CASSTGGPLTNEQFF	TRBV5-4	TRBJ2-1	.	15	TRBD2
TGTGCCAGCAGCTTAGCGCCCCTAGGGGGCCTTGAGCTGTTTTTT	CASSLAPLGGLELFF	TRBV7-2	TRBJ2-2	.	15	TRBD1
TGTGCCAGTAGTAGCCGGTTGGCCAATCAGCCCCAGCATTTT	CASSSRLANQPQHF	TRBV19	TRBJ1-5	few	14	.